These 5 T cell receptor beta chains share one sample of origin, sequenced in a study of blood T cell repertoires in COVID-19 (dated by TCRdb to 2019 to 2021). Preparation of the library involved the immunoSEQ multiplex PCR assay. Held by TCRdb, this immuneACCESS table contains in-frame sequences only and omits some clones. Under half of the omission traces to an unresolved V gene where checked; the cause of the rest is unknown. The sample records 250,000 or so clones, more than 70% of which are singletons. The top ten hold about 5.9% of the sample. The sample taken for sequencing was peripheral blood. These receptors were taken from a woman aged 25 to 39 with COVID-19, enrolled during active disease.

The J gene is TRBJ1-1, the V gene TRBV19; perhaps TRBD1 as D (6 bases). The germline V gene encodes CDR1 LNHDA and CDR2 SQIVND (reference sequence). The CDR3 runs 16 residues. The V gene lost 5 bases and the J gene lost 4 bases, with 20 bases spanning the gap. The CDR3 reads CASSEVADPRGTEAFF. The CDR3, as DNA: TGTGCCAGTAGTGAGGTCGCGGACCCCAGGGGCACTGAAGCTTTCTTT. Using reference TRBV19 and TRBJ1-1 for the parts outside the CDR3, the full variable domain is DGGITQSPKYLFRKEGQNVTLSCEQNLNHDAMYWYRQDPGQGLRLIYYSQIVNDFQKGDIAEGYSVSREKKESFPLTVTSAQKNPTAFYLCASSEVADPRGTEAFFGQGTRLTVV.

The gene calls are TRBV9 and TRBJ2-5, with D hard to call. The CDR3 contains 11 residues. V was pared by 3 bases and J by 4 bases, with 4 bases between. Germline V gives CDR1 SGDLS, CDR2 YYNGEE. The CDR3 region is CASSAGETQYF. Here the CDR3 DNA reads TGTGCCAGCAGCGCCGGAGAGACCCAGTACTTC.

This chain uses TRBV10-3 with TRBJ2-1; 14 bases are shared with TRBD2. With V trimmed by 7 bases and J by 4 bases, 6 bases remained unmatched. The germline V gene encodes CDR1 ENHRY and CDR2 SYGVKD. The length of the CDR3 is 16 residues. CDR3 loop: CAINFGTSGGYNEQFF. The CDR3 nucleotides are TGTGCCATCAACTTTGGGACTAGCGGGGGATACAATGAGCAGTTCTTC.

The chain couples TRBV7-9 to TRBJ1-6; D is perhaps TRBD1 (6 bases). V lost 1 base and J lost 6, with 10 bases in between. Germline CDR1 is SEHNR and CDR2 is FQNEAQ (reference sequence). This CDR3 region has 15 residues. CDR3 in amino acids: CASSLGGLGNSPLHF. The CDR3 coding sequence is TGTGCCAGCAGCTTAGGGGGGCTAGGTAATTCACCCCTCCACTTT.

The rearrangement joins TRBV7-9 to TRBJ2-3, with 13 bases fitting TRBD2. The V gene's germline CDR1 is SEHNR and CDR2 FQNEAQ (reference sequence). The CDR3 runs 18 residues. Trimming took 5 bases from V and 4 from J; bases not matched to a gene: 12. CDR3 loop: CASSPSGLAGVFADTQYF. The DNA for the CDR3 is TGTGCCAGCAGCCCATCTGGACTAGCGGGAGTCTTCGCAGATACGCAGTATTTT.